The source of this T cell receptor beta chain is a study of CXCR3-negative and CXCR3-positive naive CD8 T cells. General study results and limits: Naive cells that were CXCR3-positive had more hydrophobic TRB CDR3s (compared with CXCR3-negative naive cells). For memory CD8+ cells diversity was much lower, but both naive subsets had comparably high diversity. Naive CXCR3-positive and CXCR3-negative cells shared TRBV-TRBJ usage; memory cells diverged. Comparison of naive subsets found surface CD5 to be comparable, and TCR strength was inferred on the basis of TRB CDR3 properties.

The libraries of TRB cDNA were prepared using 5' RACE with UMI labels. Using the 5' RACE reads, TCRdb records one entry per CDR3 protein without DNA. The sample totals 45,000 to 65,000 distinct CDR3 sequences. Germline V gene sequence: CDR1 SQVTM, CDR2 ANQGSEA. The CDR3 sequence is 14 residues long. As to this clonotype: Its target is unknown.

The rearrangement links TRBV29-1 to TRBJ2-1; TCRdb designates TRBD2, a call that cannot be tested without DNA. Sequencing was performed on naive CXCR3- CD8+ T cells from blood. Stated subset: CD45RO-CCR7+CD27+CD95- naive CD8+ T cells lacking CXCR3 (TNR3-). The TCR sequence derives from a human donor in good health. Some clones in this sample may be carry-over from other donors' samples. The CDR3 is CSGMVAGLNNEQFF.